This T cell receptor beta chain was captured by sequencing in a study of blood T cell repertoires in COVID-19. Study as a whole: The cDNA or gDNA used as material had been derived from T cells, B-cell-depleted T cells, or PBMCs.

CDR3 size: 17 residues. Deletions cut 0 bases from V and 2 bases from J, with 15 bases between. Looked up from germline, CDR1 is SGHRS and CDR2 is YFSETQ. Authors' analysis steps: Reference gene primer amplification gave nucleated cell count estimates. Assay: immunoSEQ multiplex PCR; the TCRdb copy retains only in-frame clones and omits some. That table supplies the V and J calls and clone size; D and trimming were determined from the DNA. The sample records hundreds of thousands of clones, around 88% being singletons. Participants came from roughly 24 US areas, aged about 18 to 89 years. The sequencing input was PBMCs or T cells enriched from blood (not recorded which). The sequence came from a woman in her 30s who had been exposed to COVID-19. The J gene is TRBJ1-3, the V gene TRBV5-1; D perhaps matches TRBD1 (6 bases). The CDR3 loop is CASSLVAGEITGNTIYF. DNA of the CDR3: TGCGCCAGCAGCTTGGTCGCAGGGGAGATCACTGGAAACACCATATATTTT. Full variable domain (missing parts from reference TRBV5-1 and TRBJ1-3): KAGVTQTPRYLIKTRGQQVTLSCSPISGHRSVSWYQQTPGQGLQFLFEYFSETQRNKGNFPGRFSGRQFSNSRSEMNVSTLELGDSALYLCASSLVAGEITGNTIYFGEGSWLTVV.